The TCR beta chain under discussion was sequenced for a study of OX40 agonist ivuxolimab in advanced cancers. As for the study in general: Every patient in dose escalation had hepatocellular carcinoma, melanoma, renal cell or head and neck cancer. Of the participants, approximately 44% had some prior anti-PD-1, anti-PD-L1 or anti-CTLA-4 therapy, which was allowed.

Findings and limits, study-wide: In the expanded peripheral T cells, antigen specificity was never determined.

Method: immunoSEQ multiplex PCR; TCRdb's copy keeps in-frame clones and lacks some. There are approximately 90,000 clones in the sample; over 75% occur only once, and approximately 0.26% lies in the top ten. This clone was seen a single time. Its target is not known. The clonotype was recovered from an adult with an advanced solid tumor such as melanoma, head and neck, liver or kidney cancer. The specimen comprised CD4+ or CD8+ T cells sorted from blood, sampled in a trial of the OX40 agonist ivuxolimab.

The CDR3 is CASSREREMRNSPLHF. CDR3 in DNA: TGTGCCAGCAGTCGGGAAAGGGAAATGAGGAATTCACCCCTCCACTTT. V and J are TRBV13 and TRBJ1-6; D ambiguous. V was clipped by 6 bases and J by 7 bases, with 19 bases between them. This CDR3 has 16 amino acids. CDR1 and CDR2 (germline): PRHDT, FYEKMQ (reference sequence).